Reported below is one T cell receptor (beta chain). CDR3 size: 15 residues. V dropped 5 bases and J dropped 4 bases, with 15 bases sitting between them. The V gene's germline CDR1 is SGHVS and CDR2 FQNEAQ. The record originates from a study of cytomegalovirus exposure and HLA in healthy donors. Use of 60 Vbeta and 13 Jbeta primers characterized the PCR. Sequenced by immunoSEQ multiplex PCR; TCRdb stores in-frame clones only, minus some. The sample includes 170,000 or so clones, 80% of them seen just once. Specimen: PBMCs. This receptor was obtained from a man younger than 45 in good health and CMV-seropositive. The chain joins TRBV7-8 to TRBJ1-5; D is perhaps TRBD1 (6 bases). The CDR3 is CASSNRDILNQPQHF. The CDR3 DNA sequence: TGTGCCAGCAGCAACCGGGACATCCTGAATCAGCCCCAGCATTTT.